This paragraph reports one T cell receptor beta chain. Its antigen is as yet unknown. Sequenced by immunoSEQ multiplex PCR; TCRdb stores in-frame clones only, minus some. The sample consists of about 2.4 million clones, around 90% of them appearing once. Trimming removed 6 bases at V and 4 bases at J, with 13 bases between. The CDR3 has 14 residues. Looked up from germline, CDR1 is LNHDA and CDR2 is SQIVND (reference sequence). These data belong to a study of shared clonotypes between healthy human individuals. Overall study context: The cohort comprised a couple of women and a few men. Their ages spanned 18 to 49 years.

Each of the donors was a healthy adult who was HIV-negative and had not had a recent acute infection or vaccination. General study results and limits: Richness estimates generally favored naive over memory subsets. An effect of sequencing depth on clonotype sharing among donors was expected.

This sequence was found in a man between 18 and 35 years old in good health. The chain is built from TRBV19 and TRBJ1-3; D gene ambiguous. Sequencing was done on a sample of naive CD4+ T cells sorted from blood. Noted subset: CD45RA+ positively selected. Here the CDR3 DNA reads TGTGCCAGTAGGCCCAGTGTAGCAGGAAACACCATATATTTT. Protein product: CASRPSVAGNTIYF.